This T cell receptor beta chain was sequenced for a study of Ad26.COV2.S vaccination and SARS-CoV-2 variants. This CDR3 contains 15 residues. Using immunoSEQ multiplex PCR, the repertoire was profiled, and TCRdb retains in-frame clones only, with some absent. The sample lists under 95,000 clones; about four fifths were seen once. V and J are TRBV12-2 and TRBJ2-5. TRBV12-2 is a pseudogene. This TCR was sampled from a human donor who had recovered from COVID-19. The source was peripheral blood, collected after recovery from COVID-19. CDR3 in DNA: TGTGCAAGTCGCTTAGGGGGGGCCCGGGTGGAGACCCAGTACTTC. Translated: CASRLGGARVETQYF.